Below, 30 T cell receptor beta chains from the same sample are listed, as sequenced in a study of cytomegalovirus exposure and HLA in healthy donors. A multiplex PCR was run with 60 Vbeta primers and 13 Jbeta primers. TCRdb's copy holds only in-frame clones and misses some; the assay was immunoSEQ multiplex PCR. The sample shows some 100,000 clones, about 76% of them seen only once. The source material was PBMCs. These receptors were taken from a woman aged 25 to 45 in good health and CMV-seronegative.

This clone turned up a few times. Other DNA sequences within the sample encode an identical CDR3. The chain joins TRBV5-1 to TRBJ1-1; 11 nucleotides agree with TRBD1. Trimming removed 2 bases from V and 4 bases from J; junction bases left unmatched: 1. Germline V gene data show CDR1 as SGHRS and CDR2 as YFSETQ. The CDR3 spans 14 residues. The CDR3 nucleotides read TGCGCCAGCAGCTTAGGGACAGGGGGCACTGAAGCTTTCTTT. It encodes CASSLGTGGTEAFF.

The chain combines TRBV29-1 with TRBJ2-7; D possibly corresponds to TRBD1 (6 bases). Trimming took off 0 bases at V and 2 bases at J, with 14 bases between the two ends. The germline CDR1 and CDR2 sequences are SQVTM and ANQGSEA. This CDR3 is built from 15 residues. The chain's CDR3 is CSVEDPGAAPYEQYF. CDR3 nucleotides: TGCAGCGTTGAAGATCCAGGGGCCGCGCCCTACGAGCAGTACTTC.

This clone was counted at least ten times. The chain combines TRBV10-3 with TRBJ1-3; no reliable D call. Germline V gives CDR1 ENHRY, CDR2 SYGVKD. The germline V and J ends were trimmed by 7 bases and 0 bases, with 13 bases remaining between them. The CDR3 has 15 residues. CDR3: CAIKRTGFSGNTIYF. DNA for the CDR3: TGTGCCATCAAAAGGACGGGATTCTCTGGAAACACCATATATTTT.

V and J are TRBV6-1 and TRBJ2-5; 9 positions agree with TRBD1. Germline loops: CDR1 MNHNS, CDR2 SASEGT. The CDR3 extends over 13 amino acids. Germline trimming cut 4 bases from V and 7 bases from J; bases unmatched to any gene: 4. The CDR3 region is CASSGDRDATQYF. As DNA, the CDR3 is TGTGCCAGCAGTGGGGACAGGGATGCGACCCAGTACTTC.

This clone was detected only a few times. The rearrangement uses TRBV28 and TRBJ1-5; no clear D. V was clipped by 8 bases and J by 3 bases, with 14 bases between them. CDR1 is MDHEN and CDR2 is SYDVKM in the germline V gene. CDR3 size: 14 residues. The CDR3 region has the DNA TGTGCCAGCTGGAGGGCCATAAACAATCAGCCCCAGCATTTT. This codes for CASWRAINNQPQHF.

This clone is a singleton in its sample. The chain employs TRBV29-1 and TRBJ1-1; D not certain. This CDR3 region has 14 residues. Germline V CDR1 and CDR2: SQVTM, ANQGSEA. The ends were cut back, 4 bases at V and 3 bases at J, with 15 bases in the middle. This chain's CDR3 is CSVVSSHSDTEAFF. CDR3 nucleotides: TGCAGCGTTGTTTCGTCCCATTCGGACACTGAAGCTTTCTTT.

Details on this clone: At one end, the junction sequence differs from germline, possibly due to a read error. The chain has TRBV7-9 and TRBJ2-7; the match to TRBD2 covers 14 bases. This CDR3 contains 16 residues. Per germline, CDR1 SEHNR and CDR2 FQNEAQ (reference sequence). The CDR3 nucleotides are TGTTCCAGCAGCTCGACTAGCGGGAGGGCCGGGGCCGAGCAGTACTTC. Translated, it gives CSSSSTSGRAGAEQYF.

A few counts support this clone. The V and J genes are TRBV19 and TRBJ2-7; 11 bases agree with TRBD1. The germline gives CDR1 LNHDA, CDR2 SQIVND (reference sequence). The CDR3 has 14 amino acids. V lost 5 bases to trimming and J lost 5 bases; unmatched junction nucleotides: 5. The CDR3 DNA follows: TGTGCCAGTAGTGGGACAGGGGGTTTCAACGAGCAGTACTTC. Translated, it gives CASSGTGGFNEQYF. Variable domain in full (rest from reference TRBV19 and TRBJ2-7): DGGITQSPKYLFRKEGQNVTLSCEQNLNHDAMYWYRQDPGQGLRLIYYSQIVNDFQKGDIAEGYSVSREKKESFPLTVTSAQKNPTAFYLCASSGTGGFNEQYFGPGTRLTVT.

The V call is TRBV28, the J call TRBJ1-1; 7 nucleotides align to TRBD1. With 3 bases clipped from V and 4 bases from J, the junction kept 5 bases outside the gene matches. This CDR3 comprises 14 residues. Looked up from germline, CDR1 is MDHEN and CDR2 is SYDVKM. The CDR3 sequence: CASSLTGSGTEAFF. The DNA of the CDR3 is TGTGCCAGCAGTTTGACAGGGAGTGGCACTGAAGCTTTCTTT.

The chain employs TRBV7-9 and TRBJ1-2, with D tentatively TRBD1 (6 bases). Germline CDR1 and CDR2: SEHNR and FQNEAQ (reference sequence). V was clipped by 1 base and J by 1 base, with 10 bases between them. The CDR3 loop spans 15 amino acids. CDR3 nucleotides: TGTGCCAGCAGCTTAGAGCAGGGGCGTAACTATGGCTACACCTTC. Protein: CASSLEQGRNYGYTF.

This sequence joins TRBV9 and TRBJ2-7; the match to TRBD2 covers 9 bases. Germline-derived CDR1 and CDR2 are SGDLS and YYNGEE. The CDR3 spans 15 residues. With V trimmed by 0 bases and J by 3 bases, 4 bases remained unmatched. The CDR3 loop reads CASSVGASGDYEQYF. The CDR3, as DNA: TGTGCCAGCAGCGTAGGGGCTAGCGGGGACTACGAGCAGTACTTC. Full variable domain (remainder filled in from reference TRBV9 and TRBJ2-7): DSGVTQTPKHLITATGQRVTLRCSPRSGDLSVYWYQQSLDQGLQFLIQYYNGEERAKGNILERFSAQQFPDLHSELNLSSLELGDSALYFCASSVGASGDYEQYFGPGTRLTVT.

This clone has just a few counts. This rearrangement joins TRBV5-6 to TRBJ1-1; D call uncertain. The CDR3 loop spans 14 amino acids. V lost 1 base, J lost 1 base, and 8 bases lay in between. Germline CDR1 reads SGHDT; CDR2 reads YYEEEE. CDR3 amino acids: CASSLRRRNTEAFF. In nucleotides, the CDR3 is TGTGCCAGCAGCTTGAGGCGGAGGAACACTGAAGCTTTCTTT.

V gene TRBV6-1 combines with J gene TRBJ1-1, with D possibly TRBD1 on 5 matching bases. The CDR3 is 13 residues long. Trimming left V 6 bases short and J 1 base short, with 9 bases between. Germline CDR1 and CDR2: MNHNS and SASEGT. CDR3 sequence reads: CASRLTANTEAFF. The CDR3 DNA sequence: TGTGCCAGCAGACTGACAGCGAACACTGAAGCTTTCTTT.

The chain recombines TRBV6-1 with TRBJ2-1, with 11 nucleotides matching TRBD2. V shed 3 bases and J 5 bases; nucleotides not matched to a gene: 6. The V gene's germline CDR1 is MNHNS and CDR2 SASEGT. This CDR3 is 16 amino acids long. This CDR3 is CASSDWPGLADNEQFF. The CDR3 nucleotides read TGTGCCAGCAGTGATTGGCCGGGACTAGCGGACAATGAGCAGTTCTTC.

The chain combines TRBV4-2 with TRBJ1-3; 10 nucleotides align to TRBD1. Trimming cost V 4 bases and J 0 bases; bases outside gene matches: 6. CDR1 LGHNA and CDR2 YNFKEQ come from the germline V gene. The CDR3 is made up of 17 amino acids. The CDR3 spells CASSRGGTGASGNTIYF. In DNA, the CDR3 is TGTGCCAGCAGCCGGGGGGGGACAGGGGCCTCTGGAAACACCATATATTTT.

The rearrangement joins TRBV27 to TRBJ2-1, with TRBD2 matching over 14 bases. The ends lost 7 bases at V and 7 bases at J; junction bases unmatched: 15. The CDR3 length is 18 residues. Germline CDR1 is MNHEY and CDR2 is SMNVEV (reference sequence). As DNA, the CDR3 is TGTGCCAGCAAGGCGGGGACTAGCGGGAGAGGTTTCTGGAATGAGCAGTTCTTC. Its translation is CASKAGTSGRGFWNEQFF.

V gene TRBV15 combines with J gene TRBJ2-7; no definite D call. There are 13 residues in the CDR3. Looked up from germline, CDR1 is LNHNV and CDR2 is YYDKDF (reference sequence). V lost 3 bases, J lost 2 bases, and 8 bases lay in between. The CDR3 loop is CATSSLFTYEQYF. The CDR3 DNA follows: TGTGCCACCAGCAGTCTGTTTACCTACGAGCAGTACTTC.

The chain joins TRBV27 to TRBJ2-7; TRBD2 agrees at 11 bases. The CDR3 length is 20 residues. The V gene end was trimmed by 6 bases and the J gene end by 3 bases; junction bases not matched to a gene: 22. Germline CDR1 and CDR2: MNHEY and SMNVEV (reference sequence). Written as DNA, the CDR3 is TGTGCCAGCAGAAAGCGCCCCCCTGGTCCACTAGCGGGAGTAGGCTACGAGCAGTACTTC. Translation: CASRKRPPGPLAGVGYEQYF.

The rearrangement joins TRBV4-1 to TRBJ2-5, with no clear D. The J call may be mistaken, given a closer DNA end match to TRBJ2-7. There are 18 residues in the CDR3. Per the germline V gene, CDR1 is MGHRA and CDR2 is YSYEKL. The CDR3 region has the DNA TGCGCCAGCAGCCGGTGGGCCCCTGGCCGCACGGCCTCCTACGAGCAGTACTTC. Its protein product is CASSRWAPGRTASYEQYF.

This clone was seen a handful of times. The chain carries TRBV19 and TRBJ2-3; tentatively, D is TRBD2 (6 bases). CDR1 is LNHDA and CDR2 is SQIVND in the germline V gene (reference sequence). V was clipped by 8 bases and J by 4 bases, with 16 bases between them. This CDR3 is 14 amino acids long. The CDR3 sequence: CASFGGGDADTQYF. In nucleotides, the CDR3 is TGTGCCAGTTTTGGGGGAGGAGATGCAGATACGCAGTATTTT. Drawing the rest from reference TRBV19 and TRBJ2-3, the complete variable domain is DGGITQSPKYLFRKEGQNVTLSCEQNLNHDAMYWYRQDPGQGLRLIYYSQIVNDFQKGDIAEGYSVSREKKESFPLTVTSAQKNPTAFYLCASFGGGDADTQYFGPGTRLTVL.

This rearrangement joins TRBV5-6 to TRBJ2-7; 14 nucleotides agree with TRBD2. CDR1 SGHDT and CDR2 YYEEEE come from the germline V gene. This CDR3 is built from 17 residues. V lost 2 bases to trimming and J lost 3 bases; unmatched junction nucleotides: 7. The CDR3 reads CASSLLTSGRVVYEQYF. The CDR3 DNA reads as TGTGCCAGCAGCTTATTGACTAGCGGGAGGGTAGTCTACGAGCAGTACTTC.

The chain is built from TRBV28 and TRBJ2-1, with D perhaps TRBD1 (6 bases). The germline V gene encodes CDR1 MDHEN and CDR2 SYDVKM. Trimming pared 10 bases from V and 7 bases from J, leaving 17 bases between. The CDR3 runs 13 residues. CDR3: CAITSPRGNEQFF. The CDR3 coding sequence is TGTGCCATCACTTCGCCCAGGGGTAATGAGCAGTTCTTC.

The V gene is TRBV20-1, the J gene TRBJ2-1; D is ambiguous. CDR1 and CDR2 from the germline V gene are DFQATT and SNEGSKA (reference sequence). There are 11 residues in the CDR3. V lost 6 bases, J lost 8 bases, and 11 bases lay in between. CDR3 loop: CSASRKHEQFF. In DNA form, the CDR3 reads TGCAGTGCCAGCAGGAAACATGAGCAGTTCTTC.

This clone was counted a single time. Written as DNA, the CDR3 is TGTGCCAGCAGACCCCCTAGCGGGAAGACCTACGAGCAGTACTTC. It codes for CASRPPSGKTYEQYF. V is TRBV28 and J is TRBJ2-7; 9 nucleotides align to TRBD2. V lost 6 bases to trimming and J lost 2 bases; unmatched junction nucleotides: 8. Germline values: CDR1 MDHEN, CDR2 SYDVKM. This CDR3 region has 15 residues.

This rearrangement joins TRBV7-8 to TRBJ1-4; D not resolved. This CDR3 spans 14 amino acids. Germline V gene data show CDR1 as SGHVS and CDR2 as FQNEAQ. The V gene lost 5 bases and the J gene lost 5 bases, with 12 bases spanning the gap. Written as DNA, the CDR3 is TGTGCCAGCAGCATAGACATGTACAATGAAAAACTGTTTTTT. Encoded protein: CASSIDMYNEKLFF.

This rearrangement joins TRBV5-1 to TRBJ1-2; D not certain. The germline V and J ends were trimmed by 1 base and 6 bases, with 13 bases remaining between them. The CDR3 consists of 14 residues. Germline CDR1 is SGHRS and CDR2 is YFSETQ. The CDR3 protein is CASSLLQDTNGYTF. The DNA for the CDR3 is TGCGCCAGCAGCTTGTTGCAGGATACGAATGGCTACACCTTC.

There are a few counts of this clone. The chain joins TRBV18 to TRBJ2-3; 9 positions agree with TRBD2. V lost 1 base and J lost 2; bases outside the gene matches: 10. In germline, CDR1 is KGHSH, CDR2 LQKENI. The CDR3 is 18 residues long. The CDR3: CASSPLIAAGGVTDTQYF. DNA of the CDR3: TGTGCCAGCTCACCACTCATTGCGGCGGGAGGGGTCACAGATACGCAGTATTTT.

This chain joins TRBV7-9 and TRBJ2-3; 8 bases fit TRBD2. The germline CDR1 and CDR2 sequences are SEHNR and FQNEAQ (reference sequence). V shed 6 bases and J 2 bases; nucleotides not matched to a gene: 4. The CDR3 totals 14 residues. The CDR3 region is CASRFSGNTDTQYF. The CDR3 nucleotides read TGTGCCAGCAGGTTTAGCGGGAACACAGATACGCAGTATTTT.

The rearrangement links TRBV6-6 to TRBJ2-5; 10 positions match TRBD1. After removal of 6 bases from V and 5 bases from J, the junction contained 9 bases not matched to a gene. The CDR3 totals 15 residues. Germline values: CDR1 MNHNY, CDR2 SVGAGI (reference sequence). The CDR3 coding sequence is TGTGCCAGCAGCCAGACGGGACAGGGGACTGAGACCCAGTACTTC. Translating it yields CASSQTGQGTETQYF.

This rearrangement joins TRBV28 to TRBJ2-3; TRBD2 aligns across 9 bases. Germline V gives CDR1 MDHEN, CDR2 SYDVKM. Losses at the gene ends were 3 bases for V and 3 bases for J; bases not matched to a gene: 7. The CDR3 spans 16 residues. DNA for the CDR3: TGTGCCAGCAGTTTTTCCCTAGCGGGAAATACAGATACGCAGTATTTT. It translates to CASSFSLAGNTDTQYF.